The 14 T cell receptor beta chains below were found in one sample sequenced in a study of cytomegalovirus exposure and HLA in healthy donors. The PCR employed 60 Vbeta primers together with 13 Jbeta primers. Some clones are missing from TCRdb's copy, which holds only in-frame ones; the method was immunoSEQ multiplex PCR. In the table there are approximately 150,000 clones, around 82% of which are singletons. The sequenced material came from PBMCs. The receptor source for this set is a man aged 45-60 years in good health and CMV-seropositive.

Worth noting for this clone: This specimen includes other DNA sequences encoding the same CDR3. The chain carries TRBV10-3 and TRBJ1-2; D unclear. Germline CDR1 ENHRY, CDR2 SYGVKD. The CDR3 is made up of 11 amino acids. V lost 8 bases to trimming and J lost 1 base, with 5 bases between them. The DNA of the CDR3 is TGTGCCATCGAGGGTAACTATGGCTACACCTTC. Its protein is CAIEGNYGYTF.

This chain links TRBV10-3 with TRBJ1-2; D not certain. The germline V gene has CDR1 ENHRY and CDR2 SYGVKD. Trimming removed 2 bases from V and 2 bases from J, with 6 bases in between. The CDR3 runs 13 residues. CDR3 protein: CAISETENYGYTF. CDR3 nucleotide sequence: TGTGCCATCAGTGAGACAGAGAACTATGGCTACACCTTC.

The chain couples TRBV5-1 to TRBJ2-5; TRBD2 matches at 11 bases. V lost 0 bases, J lost 5 bases, and 3 bases stayed unmatched. CDR3 length equals 15 residues. Germline CDR1 SGHRS, CDR2 YFSETQ. The CDR3 nucleotides read TGCGCCAGCAGCTTGGTGGCTAGCGGGGGGGAGACCCAGTACTTC. Protein sequence: CASSLVASGGETQYF.

V usage is TRBV28 and J usage is TRBJ2-4; tentatively, D is TRBD1 (6 bases). Trimming cost V 11 bases and J 4 bases, with 12 bases left between them. CDR1 is MDHEN and CDR2 is SYDVKM in the germline V gene. The CDR3 spans 12 residues. The CDR3 reads CAYRDDKNIQYF. In nucleotides, the CDR3 is TGTGCCTACAGGGACGATAAAAACATTCAGTACTTC.

V and J are TRBV6-5 and TRBJ2-7; TRBD1 agrees at 11 bases. The CDR3 is made up of 14 amino acids. The trim removed 8 bases at V and 4 bases at J, leaving 7 bases unmatched. The germline gives CDR1 MNHEY, CDR2 SVGAGI. The CDR3 here is CASLGTGGTYEQYF. The CDR3 DNA follows: TGTGCCAGCTTAGGGACAGGGGGTACATACGAGCAGTACTTC.

This chain links TRBV7-9 with TRBJ1-1; 7 bases are a match to TRBD1. The CDR3 has 14 amino acids. V lost 3 bases, J lost 5 bases, and 6 bases stayed unmatched. CDR1 and CDR2 from the germline V gene are SEHNR and FQNEAQ (reference sequence). The CDR3 spells CASSFWDSRTEAFF. The CDR3, as DNA: TGTGCCAGCAGCTTTTGGGACAGCCGGACTGAAGCTTTCTTT. The whole variable domain, remainder taken from reference TRBV7-9 and TRBJ1-1, is DTGVSQNPRHKITKRGQNVTFRCDPISEHNRLYWYRQTLGQGPEFLTYFQNEAQLEKSRLLSDRFSAERPKGSFSTLEIQRTEQGDSAMYLCASSFWDSRTEAFFGQGTRLTVV.

The chain is built from TRBV7-9 and TRBJ2-3; D is unresolved. Trimming took 4 bases from V and 0 from J, leaving 14 bases between them. Looked up from germline, CDR1 is SEHNR and CDR2 is FQNEAQ (reference sequence). The CDR3 length is 16 residues. CDR3 sequence reads: CASSSYSALSTDTQYF. CDR3 DNA sequence: TGTGCCAGCAGCTCCTACAGTGCCCTTAGCACAGATACGCAGTATTTT.

Regarding this clone: The sample has other DNA sequences that encode this CDR3 too. This sequence joins TRBV18 and TRBJ1-1, with a possible D match to TRBD1 (6 bases). Trimming pared 6 bases from V and 5 bases from J, leaving 16 bases between. From germline, CDR1 is KGHSH and CDR2 LQKENI. CDR3 size: 14 residues. CDR3 residues: CASSLPSGVTEAFF. The CDR3 nucleotides read TGTGCCAGCTCGCTTCCATCAGGGGTTACTGAAGCTTTCTTT.

The chain has TRBV5-1 and TRBJ1-2; TRBD1 matches 9 bases. Trimming cost V 0 bases and J 8 bases; bases outside gene matches: 8. The CDR3 is 15 amino acids. In germline, CDR1 is SGHRS, CDR2 YFSETQ. The CDR3 region is CASSLGGQGTGGYTF. CDR3 sequence (DNA): TGCGCCAGCAGCTTGGGCGGACAGGGGACGGGCGGCTACACCTTC.

This rearrangement joins TRBV20-1 to TRBJ2-7; D not resolved. The CDR3 has 11 residues. V gave up 0 bases and J gave up 3 bases, with 3 bases separating them. The germline gives CDR1 DFQATT, CDR2 SNEGSKA (reference sequence). CDR3 sequence reads: CSARDGYEQYF. As DNA, the CDR3 is TGCAGTGCTAGAGACGGCTACGAGCAGTACTTC.

V gene TRBV6-1 combines with J gene TRBJ2-1; 7 positions match TRBD1. Trimming took 6 bases from V and 5 from J; bases not matched to a gene: 13. CDR3 size: 16 residues. Germline values: CDR1 MNHNS, CDR2 SASEGT. The CDR3 DNA follows: TGTGCCAGCAGCGAACAACCGGGACAGCAGAACAATGAGCAGTTCTTC. Translation gives CASSEQPGQQNNEQFF.

The table lists this clone with a count of one. This rearrangement joins TRBV4-3 to TRBJ2-1; D is uncertain. Trimming took 0 bases from V and 1 from J, leaving 16 bases between them. CDR3 length: 18 residues. Germline V lookup: CDR1 LGHNA, CDR2 YSLEER. In DNA, the CDR3 is TGCGCCAGCAGCCAAGAACAGAATGTGCGAGTTTCCTACAATGAGCAGTTCTTC. Amino acid sequence: CASSQEQNVRVSYNEQFF.

The chain combines TRBV30 with TRBJ2-7; TRBD1 is a possible D gene (5 bases). The CDR3 totals 12 residues. CDR1 is GTSNPN, CDR2 SVGIG, per germline (reference sequence). The ends were cut back, 3 bases at V and 4 bases at J, with 10 bases in the middle. CDR3 nucleotides: TGTGCCTGGAGCCACAAGGGGTACGAGCAGTACTTC. Protein sequence: CAWSHKGYEQYF. The whole variable domain, remainder taken from reference TRBV30 and TRBJ2-7, is SQTIHQWPATLVQPVGSPLSLECTVEGTSNPNLYWYRQAAGRGLQLLFYSVGIGQISSEVPQNLSASRPQDRQFILSSKKLLLSDSGFYLCAWSHKGYEQYFGPGTRLTVT.

The V and J genes are TRBV5-1 and TRBJ1-1; D is ambiguous. CDR3 length: 16 amino acids. Germline V gives CDR1 SGHRS, CDR2 YFSETQ. Trimming left V 4 bases short and J 0 bases short, with 16 bases between. The DNA for the CDR3 is TGCGCCAGCAGCCCGGAAGCAGCGTTTATGAACACTGAAGCTTTCTTT. Encoded protein: CASSPEAAFMNTEAFF.